This T cell receptor beta chain was sequenced during a study of CD8 T cells in Susac syndrome. Germline lookup yields CDR1 SNHLY and CDR2 FYNNEI. Losses at the gene ends were 5 bases for V and 4 bases for J; bases not matched to a gene: 5. The CDR3 consists of 14 residues. With random hexamers, reverse transcription was performed on about 0.5 to 1 ug of RNA. Using its own MiXCR run on the immunoSEQ multiplex PCR reads, TCRdb lists one record per CDR3 protein. Found here are about 71,000 distinct CDR3 sequences, approximately 96% of them singletons; the top ten hold 0.11%. Sequencing used CD4+ T cells from PBMCs. The origin of this receptor is a human donor with multiple sclerosis. V usage is TRBV2 and J usage is TRBJ2-7; 10 nucleotides agree with TRBD1. CDR3 in DNA: TGTGCCAGCAGTCCGGGACAGGGGAGGTACGAGCAGTACTTC. Translating gives CASSPGQGRYEQYF.